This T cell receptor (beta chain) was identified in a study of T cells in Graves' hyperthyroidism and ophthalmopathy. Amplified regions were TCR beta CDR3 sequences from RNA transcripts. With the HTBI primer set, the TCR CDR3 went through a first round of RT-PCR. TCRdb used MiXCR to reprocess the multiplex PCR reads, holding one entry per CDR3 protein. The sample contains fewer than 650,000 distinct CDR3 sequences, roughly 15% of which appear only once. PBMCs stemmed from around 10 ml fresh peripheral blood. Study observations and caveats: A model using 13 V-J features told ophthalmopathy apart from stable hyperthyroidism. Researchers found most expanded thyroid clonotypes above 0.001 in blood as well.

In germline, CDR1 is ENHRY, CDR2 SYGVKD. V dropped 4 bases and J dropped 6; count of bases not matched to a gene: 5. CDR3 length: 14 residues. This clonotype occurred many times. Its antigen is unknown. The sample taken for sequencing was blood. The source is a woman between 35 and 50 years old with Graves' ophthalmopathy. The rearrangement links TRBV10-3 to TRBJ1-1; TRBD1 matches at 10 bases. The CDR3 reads CAISVGTGVSEAFF. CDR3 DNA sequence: TGTGCCATCAGTGTTGGGACAGGGGTTTCTGAAGCTTTCTTT.